Listed below are T cell receptor beta chains from one sample, sequenced in a study of blood T cell repertoires in COVID-19. Sequencing was performed with immunoSEQ multiplex PCR; in TCRdb, only in-frame clones are kept and a portion is missing. The sample consists of around 260,000 clones, 70% to 90% of them appearing once. Sequenced material: peripheral blood. These receptors were obtained from a man in his sixties who had recovered from COVID-19. CDR3s include the opening cysteine and the closing phenylalanine or tryptophan. Fields, in order: CDR3 protein, V gene, CDR3 length, J gene.

CDR3 protein: CASSPTRKDYGYTF
V gene: TRBV18
CDR3 length: 14
J gene: TRBJ1-2

CDR3 protein: CASHGSFLENSNQPQHF
V gene: TRBV19
CDR3 length: 17
J gene: TRBJ1-5

CDR3 protein: CASSQTGGIVYEQYF
V gene: TRBV7-9
CDR3 length: 15
J gene: TRBJ2-7

CDR3 protein: CSAPSGSRSETQYF
V gene: TRBV29-1
CDR3 length: 14
J gene: TRBJ2-5

CDR3 protein: CASSHRTGGVRETQYF
V gene: TRBV14
CDR3 length: 16
J gene: TRBJ2-5

CDR3 protein: CASSQVLPSAGANEQFF
V gene: TRBV4-1
CDR3 length: 17
J gene: TRBJ2-1

CDR3 protein: CASSLGTGNVNEQFF
V gene: TRBV5-4
CDR3 length: 15
J gene: TRBJ2-1

CDR3 protein: CASSQLVQGRPGNTIYF
V gene: TRBV23-1
CDR3 length: 17
J gene: TRBJ1-3

CDR3 protein: CASSGGVSGRFGTGELFF
V gene: TRBV10-1
CDR3 length: 18
J gene: TRBJ2-2

CDR3 protein: CASSIVPSTDTQYF
V gene: TRBV19
CDR3 length: 14
J gene: TRBJ2-3

CDR3 protein: CASHRAGSRRETQYF
V gene: TRBV11-2
CDR3 length: 15
J gene: TRBJ2-5

CDR3 protein: CAIRAGTGEGEAFF
V gene: TRBV10-3
CDR3 length: 14
J gene: TRBJ1-1

CDR3 protein: CASSMSTGVGNQPQHF
V gene: TRBV5-8
CDR3 length: 16
J gene: TRBJ1-5

CDR3 protein: CASSRDLRGEQYF
V gene: TRBV14
CDR3 length: 13
J gene: TRBJ2-7

CDR3 protein: CASSLGGGRDEQYF
V gene: TRBV7-8
CDR3 length: 14
J gene: TRBJ2-7

CDR3 protein: CASRPGLAGGTGELFF
V gene: TRBV5-4
CDR3 length: 16
J gene: TRBJ2-2

CDR3 protein: CASSEGTMGRGTEAFF
V gene: TRBV6-1
CDR3 length: 16
J gene: TRBJ1-1

CDR3 protein: CAWSAGLAGGAGELFF
V gene: TRBV30
CDR3 length: 16
J gene: TRBJ2-2

CDR3 protein: CASRKDSDYGYTF
V gene: TRBV6-5
CDR3 length: 13
J gene: TRBJ1-2

CDR3 protein: CASRRTGRYEQYF
V gene: TRBV5-1
CDR3 length: 13
J gene: TRBJ2-7